This paragraph reports one T cell receptor (beta chain). CDR3 size: 14 residues. Trimming removed 0 bases from V and 6 bases from J; junction bases left unmatched: 4. CDR1 is SGDLS and CDR2 is YYNGEE in the germline V gene. The entry originates in a study of shared T cell receptors in the human thymus. Generated by immunoSEQ multiplex PCR, the TCRdb table keeps only in-frame clones and is missing some. The sample lists hundreds of thousands of clones, roughly 86% occurring once. The data also belong to a second study, concerning human thymus T cells. In that study: Thymic tissue was derived from resections collected during corrective heart surgery.

The TCR originated in a boy under two years old with a congenital heart defect. Material for sequencing was thymocytes. The rearrangement links TRBV9 to TRBJ2-5; TRBD1 matches 8 bases. The CDR3: CASSVAGGGKTQYF. The CDR3 nucleotides are TGTGCCAGCAGCGTAGCAGGGGGCGGGAAGACCCAGTACTTC.